These 20 T cell receptor beta chains were all obtained from the same sample, sequenced in a study of T cells in localized non-small cell lung cancer. TCRdb keeps only in-frame clones here, not all; method: immunoSEQ multiplex PCR. The data show 34,000 or so clones, 93% seen once. The sequencing used peripheral blood, collected before any cancer treatment. The source of these receptors is a female donor aged 60 or older with stage I lung adenocarcinoma.

J is TRBJ1-5 and V is TRBV19, with 10 bases that match TRBD1. CDR3 length equals 15 residues. After removal of 10 bases from V and 1 base from J, the junction contained 7 bases not matched to a gene. Looked up from germline, CDR1 is LNHDA and CDR2 is SQIVND (reference sequence). This CDR3 is CATGTGERSNQPQHF. DNA for the CDR3: TGTGCCACCGGGACAGGGGAAAGGAGCAATCAGCCCCAGCATTTT.

The DNA for the CDR3 is TGCGCCAGCAGCCACCCCCTTAGGAGGGACGGACAACTCTATGGCTACACCTTC. This encodes CASSHPLRRDGQLYGYTF. The rearrangement uses TRBV4-1 and TRBJ1-2; the D gene is possibly TRBD1 (5 bases). This CDR3 spans 18 amino acids. Germline-derived CDR1 and CDR2 are MGHRA and YSYEKL. Trimming left V 3 bases short and J 4 bases short, with 24 bases between.

The CDR3 nucleotides are TGCGCCAGCAGTCGACAATCGGGAAACACCATATATTTT. Residues: CASSRQSGNTIYF. V gene TRBV10-2 combines with J gene TRBJ1-3; D remains unclear. Germline assignment: CDR1 WSHSY and CDR2 SAAADI. The CDR3 spans 13 residues. V shed 5 bases and J shed 4 bases, with 9 bases lying between them.

This rearrangement joins TRBV19 to TRBJ2-4, with a tentative D call TRBD1 (5 bases). In germline, CDR1 is LNHDA, CDR2 SQIVND (reference sequence). Between the trimmed V and J ends, which lost 2 bases and 5 bases, there was a span of 16 bases. The CDR3 runs to 16 residues. The CDR3 DNA is TGTGCCAGTAGTATAAGTCGTGGGGCCACGGAAAACATTCAGTACTTC. Protein product: CASSISRGATENIQYF.

The chain's CDR3 is CASSETSGRGTDTQYF. The CDR3 coding sequence is TGTGCCAGCAGTGAGACTAGCGGGAGGGGCACAGATACGCAGTATTTT. The genes are TRBV2 and TRBJ2-3; 14 nucleotides agree with TRBD2. Germline trimming cut 3 bases from V and 1 base from J; bases unmatched to any gene: 0. Germline V gene sequence: CDR1 SNHLY, CDR2 FYNNEI. This CDR3 region has 16 residues.

The chain employs TRBV30 and TRBJ1-3; D may be TRBD1 (5 bases). This CDR3 is built from 16 residues. The V and J ends lost 1 base and 1 base respectively, with 14 bases between them. Germline-derived CDR1 and CDR2 are GTSNPN and SVGIG (reference sequence). The CDR3 region is CAWSELRRGSGNTIYF. The CDR3 DNA reads TGTGCCTGGAGTGAACTAAGAAGGGGATCTGGAAACACCATATATTTT.

V gene TRBV2 combines with J gene TRBJ1-2; D ambiguous. CDR1 and CDR2 from the germline V gene are SNHLY and FYNNEI. Deletions cut 3 bases from V and 5 bases from J, with 4 bases between. The CDR3 sequence is 11 residues long. CDR3 bases: TGTGCCAGCAGTGAGACGTATGGCTACACCTTC. As protein: CASSETYGYTF.

The genes are TRBV30 and TRBJ1-5, with TRBD1 as a possible D gene (6 bases). Looked up from germline, CDR1 is GTSNPN and CDR2 is SVGIG (reference sequence). The CDR3 has 13 amino acids. V was cut by 2 bases and J by 5 bases, with 10 bases left in between. This CDR3 is CAWSHREDQPQHF. The CDR3 DNA is TGTGCCTGGAGTCACAGGGAGGATCAGCCCCAGCATTTT.

V and J are TRBV7-6 and TRBJ2-5; D might be TRBD1 (6 bases). CDR3 length equals 14 residues. Between the trimmed V and J ends, which lost 5 bases and 1 base, there was a span of 11 bases. Germline CDR1 reads SGHVS; CDR2 reads FNYEAQ. In DNA, the CDR3 is TGTGCCAGCAGCCGAGGACAGCTCCAAGAGACCCAGTACTTC. This codes for CASSRGQLQETQYF.

The J gene is TRBJ2-1, the V gene TRBV28, with D possibly being TRBD2 (5 bases). CDR3 length: 12 residues. CDR1 MDHEN and CDR2 SYDVKM come from the germline V gene. V dropped 6 bases and J dropped 8 bases, with 11 bases sitting between them. CDR3 residues: CASRVGSDEQFF. CDR3 DNA: TGTGCCAGCAGGGTTGGGAGCGATGAGCAGTTCTTC.

The rearrangement joins TRBV30 to TRBJ1-3; D gene unclear. V lost 4 bases and J 0 bases, leaving 13 bases between the germline ends. The CDR3 runs to 15 residues. In germline, CDR1 is GTSNPN, CDR2 SVGIG (reference sequence). In nucleotides, the CDR3 is TGTGCCTGGACCAAAGGGCAGTTCTCTGGAAACACCATATATTTT. As protein: CAWTKGQFSGNTIYF.

The chain uses TRBV4-3 and TRBJ1-2; TRBD1 matches 8 bases. This CDR3 is 16 amino acids long. Germline CDR1 and CDR2: LGHNA and YSLEER. Losses at the gene ends were 2 bases for V and 7 bases for J; bases not matched to a gene: 12. CDR3 sequence reads: CASSQNKVQGAAGYTF. In DNA, the CDR3 is TGCGCCAGCAGCCAAAACAAAGTCCAGGGGGCTGCTGGCTACACCTTC.

J is TRBJ2-1 and V is TRBV25-1; 15 bases match TRBD2. The V segment lost 8 bases and the J segment 1 base; nucleotides outside the gene matches: 0. Germline CDR1 reads MGHDK; CDR2 reads SYGVNS. CDR3 length: 15 amino acids. CDR3 protein: CASGLAGGSYNEQFF. The CDR3 DNA follows: TGTGCCAGCGGACTAGCGGGGGGGTCCTACAATGAGCAGTTCTTC.

The V and J genes are TRBV5-1 and TRBJ2-3; 7 positions match TRBD2. From germline, CDR1 is SGHRS and CDR2 YFSETQ. J lost 1 base, V lost 4 bases, and 0 bases had no gene match. The CDR3 contains 13 residues. The CDR3 loop reads CASSSGGTDTQYF. The CDR3 DNA follows: TGCGCCAGCAGCAGCGGGGGCACAGATACGCAGTATTTT. Complete variable domain (other parts from reference TRBV5-1 and TRBJ2-3): KAGVTQTPRYLIKTRGQQVTLSCSPISGHRSVSWYQQTPGQGLQFLFEYFSETQRNKGNFPGRFSGRQFSNSRSEMNVSTLELGDSALYLCASSSGGTDTQYFGPGTRLTVL.

The chain is built from TRBV5-1 and TRBJ2-5, with D possibly TRBD1 on 6 matching bases. The germline V gene encodes CDR1 SGHRS and CDR2 YFSETQ. V was trimmed by 4 bases and J by 2 bases, leaving 9 bases between them. This CDR3 comprises 13 residues. The CDR3 loop is CASSPDRQETQYF. In DNA form, the CDR3 reads TGCGCCAGCAGCCCGGACAGACAAGAGACCCAGTACTTC.

CDR3 sequence: CASSHDRGETQYF. CDR3 nucleotides: TGTGCCAGCAGCCATGACAGGGGAGAGACCCAGTACTTC. The chain recombines TRBV5-4 with TRBJ2-5, with TRBD1 matching 8 bases. This CDR3 is built from 13 residues. V shed 4 bases, J shed 4 bases, and the junction held 3 bases outside the gene matches. Germline assignment: CDR1 SGHNT and CDR2 YYREEE (reference sequence).

V is TRBV18 and J is TRBJ2-5; D is possibly TRBD1 (5 bases). V lost 3 bases, J lost 2 bases, and 7 bases lay in between. From germline, CDR1 is KGHSH and CDR2 LQKENI. The CDR3 is made up of 13 amino acids. CDR3 sequence reads: CASSPGQQETQYF. The CDR3, as DNA: TGTGCCAGCTCACCGGGGCAGCAAGAGACCCAGTACTTC.

V and J are TRBV7-9 and TRBJ1-1, with 9 bases aligning to TRBD1. The ends lost 6 bases at V and 6 bases at J; junction bases unmatched: 14. Germline V lookup: CDR1 SEHNR, CDR2 FQNEAQ (reference sequence). This CDR3 comprises 16 residues. CDR3 amino acids: CASRPQGAKSRAEAFF. In DNA, the CDR3 is TGTGCCAGCAGACCACAGGGGGCGAAGAGTCGGGCTGAAGCTTTCTTT.

Only a few counts were recorded for this clone. The rearrangement links TRBV20-1 to TRBJ1-5; D is unclear. The CDR3 is made up of 11 amino acids. The V end lost 1 base, the J end lost 4 bases, and 2 bases lay between the germline ends. Germline CDR1 DFQATT, CDR2 SNEGSKA (reference sequence). The CDR3 loop reads CSARGNQPQHF. Written as DNA, the CDR3 is TGCAGTGCTAGAGGGAATCAGCCCCAGCATTTT.

J is TRBJ2-7 and V is TRBV4-3; no definite D call. This CDR3 is built from 16 residues. Germline V gene data show CDR1 as LGHNA and CDR2 as YSLEER. The V gene lost 0 bases and the J gene lost 4 bases, with 16 bases spanning the gap. CDR3 bases: TGCGCCAGCAGCCAAGAAGCAGGCTCTTATAGTTACGAGCAGTACTTC. Protein: CASSQEAGSYSYEQYF.